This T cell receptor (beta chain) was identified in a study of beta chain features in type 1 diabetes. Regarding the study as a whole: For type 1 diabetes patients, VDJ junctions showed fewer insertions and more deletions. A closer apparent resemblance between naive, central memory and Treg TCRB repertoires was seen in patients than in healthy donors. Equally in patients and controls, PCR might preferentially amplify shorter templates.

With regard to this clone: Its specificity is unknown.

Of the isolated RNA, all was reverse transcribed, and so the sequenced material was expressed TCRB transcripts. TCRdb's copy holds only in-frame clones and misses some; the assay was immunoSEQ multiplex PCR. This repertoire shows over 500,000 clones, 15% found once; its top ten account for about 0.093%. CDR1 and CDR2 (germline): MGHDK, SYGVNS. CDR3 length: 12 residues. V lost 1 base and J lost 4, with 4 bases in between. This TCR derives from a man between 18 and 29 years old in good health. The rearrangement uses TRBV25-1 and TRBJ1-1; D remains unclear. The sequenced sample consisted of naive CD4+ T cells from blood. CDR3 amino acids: CASSESRTEAFF. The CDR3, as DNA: TGTGCCAGCAGTGAATCCCGCACTGAAGCTTTCTTT.